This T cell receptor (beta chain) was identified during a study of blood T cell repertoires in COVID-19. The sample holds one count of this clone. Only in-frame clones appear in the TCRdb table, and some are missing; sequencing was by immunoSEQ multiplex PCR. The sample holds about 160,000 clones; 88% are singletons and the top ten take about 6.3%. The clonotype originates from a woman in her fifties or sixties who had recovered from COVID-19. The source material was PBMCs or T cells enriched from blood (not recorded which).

The CDR3 is CASSLKGGGGTEAFF. CDR3 DNA: TGTGCCAGCAGCTTAAAGGGGGGAGGGGGCACTGAAGCTTTCTTT. The chain combines TRBV7-6 with TRBJ1-1, with a weak D call TRBD1 (6 bases). The germline V and J ends were trimmed by 2 bases and 4 bases, with 14 bases remaining between them. The CDR3 is 15 residues long. Germline V gene lookup returns CDR1 SGHVS and CDR2 FNYEAQ.